This record looks at one TCR beta chain sequence and its context. This entry comes from a study of technical replicates of blood from several donors. The germline CDR1 and CDR2 sequences are MDHEN and SYDVKM. This CDR3 has 14 amino acids. V lost 7 bases, J lost 3 bases, and 9 bases stayed unmatched. Assay used: immunoSEQ multiplex PCR; TCRdb lists only in-frame clones, some missing. The table records nearly 90,000 clones, 95% of them present only once. This receptor was identified in a human donor in good health. This sequence joins TRBV28 and TRBJ2-7, with 7 positions matching TRBD1. The sequencing sample was made of T cells isolated from PBMCs. CDR3 loop: CASTEPGQNYEQYF. CDR3 in DNA: TGTGCCAGCACCGAACCGGGACAGAACTACGAGCAGTACTTC.